These 5 T cell receptor beta chains originate from one sample sequenced in a study of blood T cell repertoires in COVID-19 (dated by TCRdb to 2018 to 2021). The method behind the library was the immunoSEQ multiplex PCR assay. The source is immuneACCESS, and TCRdb retained only in-frame sequences with V and J called. Part of the clones is not carried over; for the studies checked, unresolved V genes explain less than half of this, and the remainder is unexplained. The sample includes hundreds of thousands of clones, with roughly 81% observed a single time. The leading ten clones occupy around 7.2% of the sample. Sequencing was performed on peripheral blood. These receptor sequences come from a woman older than 75 with COVID-19, enrolled during active disease.

J is TRBJ1-2 and V is TRBV4-1, with a weak D call TRBD1 (6 bases). There are 15 residues in the CDR3. The germline gives CDR1 MGHRA, CDR2 YSYEKL. V was shortened by 1 base and J by 2 bases, with 11 bases between the two germline ends. This chain's CDR3 is CASSQGRQGNYGYTF. CDR3 nucleotides: TGCGCCAGCAGCCAAGGCCGGCAGGGGAACTATGGCTACACCTTC.

This chain uses TRBV10-1 with TRBJ1-1, with a possible D match to TRBD1 (6 bases). This CDR3 contains 13 residues. Trimming removed 6 bases at V and 1 base at J, with 9 bases between. CDR1 and CDR2 from the germline V gene are WNHNN and SYGVQD (reference sequence). The CDR3 coding sequence is TGCGCCAGCAGACAGGGACAGAACACTGAAGCTTTCTTT. Translation: CASRQGQNTEAFF.

The chain links TRBV2 to TRBJ2-7; perhaps TRBD2 as D (7 bases). Between the trimmed V and J ends, which lost 7 bases and 2 bases, there was a span of 15 bases. The CDR3 is 14 residues long. Germline V gives CDR1 SNHLY, CDR2 FYNNEI. The CDR3 sequence: CASTLGGATYEQYF. The CDR3 nucleotides are TGTGCCAGCACTCTAGGGGGGGCTACCTACGAGCAGTACTTC.

This clone is a singleton in its sample. The chain combines TRBV27 with TRBJ1-5, with TRBD1 as a possible D gene (5 bases). Looked up from germline, CDR1 is MNHEY and CDR2 is SMNVEV (reference sequence). This CDR3 is 15 amino acids long. The germline V and J ends were trimmed by 6 bases and 2 bases, with 14 bases remaining between them. The CDR3 reads CASSRTILGNQPQHF. The CDR3 nucleotides read TGTGCCAGCAGCAGGACAATCTTGGGCAATCAGCCCCAGCATTTT.

The J gene is TRBJ2-3, the V gene TRBV5-1; TRBD2 matches 7 bases. This CDR3 spans 14 amino acids. V shed 4 bases, J shed 2 bases, and the junction held 4 bases outside the gene matches. Germline CDR1 reads SGHRS; CDR2 reads YFSETQ. This CDR3 reads CASSPAGYTDTQYF. CDR3 DNA sequence: TGCGCCAGCAGCCCAGCGGGATACACAGATACGCAGTATTTT.